These T cell receptor beta chains were read from a single sample in a study of T cell responses to AZD1222 COVID-19 vaccine. TCRdb's table, derived via immunoSEQ multiplex PCR, lists solely in-frame clones and lacks some. The sample carries around 83,000 clones, more than 70% recorded once. The specimen was peripheral blood, collected on day 0 of AZD1222 vaccination. Receptors originate from an adult in good health. Each CDR3 is given with its conserved first and last residue. Fields, in order: V gene, J gene, CDR3 protein.

v_gene: TRBV11-2
j_gene: TRBJ2-7
CDR3aa: CASSFGEGSGSYEQYF

v_gene: TRBV25-1
j_gene: TRBJ1-2
CDR3aa: CASSEQIHRGYTF

v_gene: TRBV7-9
j_gene: TRBJ2-7
CDR3aa: CASGLYEQYF

v_gene: TRBV4-2
j_gene: TRBJ2-1
CDR3aa: CASSQEMAEYNEQFF

v_gene: TRBV12-3/TRBV12-4
j_gene: TRBJ1-2
CDR3aa: CASSRDTGLGYTF

v_gene: TRBV27
j_gene: TRBJ1-5
CDR3aa: CASSLDKNQPQHF

v_gene: TRBV4-3
j_gene: TRBJ2-2
CDR3aa: CASSQEGLGGGAIGELFF

v_gene: TRBV28
j_gene: TRBJ2-1
CDR3aa: CASSPSGPQFF

v_gene: TRBV7-9
j_gene: TRBJ2-5
CDR3aa: CASSLGAGQETQYF

v_gene: TRBV2
j_gene: TRBJ1-5
CDR3aa: CASSLRTGGNQPQHF

v_gene: TRBV6-5
j_gene: TRBJ1-3
CDR3aa: CASSYPSITAGNTIYF

v_gene: TRBV7-8
j_gene: TRBJ2-1
CDR3aa: CASSLGPLLANNEQFF

v_gene: TRBV6-5
j_gene: TRBJ1-2
CDR3aa: CASTGGTGALYGYTF

v_gene: TRBV3-1/TRBV3-2
j_gene: TRBJ2-1
CDR3aa: CASSQGSGPANEQFF

v_gene: TRBV7-2
j_gene: TRBJ1-5
CDR3aa: CASSLDQGWQPQHF

v_gene: TRBV6-6
j_gene: TRBJ2-3
CDR3aa: CASSPPVVRDDTQYF

v_gene: TRBV28
j_gene: TRBJ1-1
CDR3aa: CASRTGGTEAFF

v_gene: TRBV6-6
j_gene: TRBJ2-7
CDR3aa: CASRPPGQGYYEQYF

v_gene: TRBV7-3
j_gene: TRBJ1-5
CDR3aa: CASSLGIGNSNQPQHF

v_gene: TRBV10-3
j_gene: TRBJ1-1
CDR3aa: CAISDAGGNTEAFF

v_gene: TRBV28
j_gene: TRBJ1-1
CDR3aa: CASSSQMDTAFF

v_gene: TRBV28
j_gene: TRBJ1-2
CDR3aa: CASSRGQATGYTF

v_gene: TRBV14
j_gene: TRBJ1-6
CDR3aa: CASSLMTGGSPLHF

v_gene: TRBV9
j_gene: TRBJ2-7
CDR3aa: CASSTTDSSSYDEQYF

v_gene: TRBV15
j_gene: TRBJ1-5
CDR3aa: CATSRQFGQPQHF

v_gene: TRBV14
j_gene: TRBJ2-3
CDR3aa: CASSSLYTQYF

v_gene: TRBV4-1
j_gene: TRBJ1-5
CDR3aa: CASSQARNQPQHF

v_gene: TRBV18
j_gene: TRBJ1-1
CDR3aa: CASSFAEPTGGTEAFF

v_gene: TRBV1
j_gene: TRBJ2-2
CDR3aa: CTSSQDGKGLWGTRANTGELFF

v_gene: TRBV19
j_gene: TRBJ2-3
CDR3aa: CATEPGTSTDTQYF

v_gene: TRBV4-1
j_gene: TRBJ2-7
CDR3aa: CASSGQVAYEQYF

v_gene: TRBV19
j_gene: TRBJ1-5
CDR3aa: CASTEGNQPQHF

v_gene: TRBV7-2
j_gene: TRBJ2-5
CDR3aa: CASSLVADPQETQYF

v_gene: TRBV6-1
j_gene: TRBJ2-7
CDR3aa: CASSEAGSGGAGEQYF

v_gene: TRBV3-1/TRBV3-2
j_gene: TRBJ1-3
CDR3aa: CASSQDRRPDSGNTIYF

v_gene: TRBV3-1/TRBV3-2
j_gene: TRBJ2-7
CDR3aa: CASSQARQGPAYEQYF